One sample yielded the 18 T cell receptor beta chains listed below, sequenced in a study of cytomegalovirus exposure and HLA in healthy donors. The study ran its PCR with 60 Vbeta and 13 Jbeta primers. The method was immunoSEQ multiplex PCR; TCRdb's version includes in-frame clones alone and lacks a portion of them. The sample records 80,000 or so clones, roughly 69% being singletons. Sequenced: PBMCs. Every receptor here comes from a woman aged 45-60 years in good health and CMV-seropositive.

The gene calls are TRBV27 and TRBJ1-2; the D gene is possibly TRBD1 (5 bases). Trimming cost V 6 bases and J 5 bases, with 10 bases left between them. This CDR3 comprises 12 residues. CDR1 and CDR2 (germline): MNHEY, SMNVEV (reference sequence). Here the CDR3 reads CASRGQEYGYTF. CDR3 sequence (DNA): TGTGCCAGCAGGGGGCAAGAATATGGCTACACCTTC.

The genes are TRBV10-2 and TRBJ1-5, with D possibly matching TRBD1 (5 bases). This CDR3 comprises 13 residues. V was clipped by 6 bases and J by 7 bases, with 13 bases between them. Germline CDR1 and CDR2: WSHSY and SAAADI. Written as DNA, the CDR3 is TGCGCCAGCAGGCAGGGTTCTGAGCAGCCCCAGCATTTT. This codes for CASRQGSEQPQHF.

This chain connects TRBV4-2 to TRBJ1-4; D not resolved. The CDR3 is made up of 13 amino acids. Germline CDR1 LGHNA, CDR2 YNFKEQ. The germline V and J ends were trimmed by 2 bases and 5 bases, with 6 bases remaining between them. For the CDR3, the DNA is TGTGCCAGCAGCCAATCGGGAAATGAAAAACTGTTTTTT. Protein: CASSQSGNEKLFF.

The J gene is TRBJ2-5, the V gene TRBV29-1, with 10 positions matching TRBD2. Per germline, CDR1 SQVTM and CDR2 ANQGSEA. J lost 0 bases, V lost 8 bases, and 12 bases had no gene match. CDR3 length: 16 amino acids. Here the CDR3 reads CSPRGISGGYQETQYF. The CDR3 nucleotides read TGCAGCCCACGGGGTATTAGCGGGGGGTACCAAGAGACCCAGTACTTC.

The chain carries TRBV5-1 and TRBJ1-2, with D perhaps matching TRBD1 (6 bases). Germline V gene data show CDR1 as SGHRS and CDR2 as YFSETQ. V gave up 0 bases and J gave up 4 bases, with 10 bases separating them. The CDR3 has 14 residues. The DNA for the CDR3 is TGCGCCAGCAGCTTGGCAGGGGAAGCCTATGGCTACACCTTC. Translating gives CASSLAGEAYGYTF.

The chain combines TRBV7-6 with TRBJ1-1; 8 bases agree with TRBD1. After removal of 5 bases from V and 8 bases from J, the junction contained 7 bases not matched to a gene. The CDR3 has 13 residues. Germline loops: CDR1 SGHVS, CDR2 FNYEAQ. The CDR3 region is CASSQVRTGEAFF. For the CDR3, the DNA is TGTGCCAGCAGCCAAGTACGGACAGGGGAAGCTTTCTTT. Based on the CDR3 plus reference TRBV7-6 and TRBJ1-1, the full variable domain is GAGVSQSPRYKVTKRGQDVALRCDPISGHVSLYWYRQALGQGPEFLTYFNYEAQQDKSGLPNDRFSAERPEGSISTLTIQRTEQRDSAMYRCASSQVRTGEAFFGQGTRLTVV.

This clone was picked up one time. The chain uses TRBV27 and TRBJ1-4; the match to TRBD1 covers 7 bases. The CDR3 length is 15 residues. Germline V CDR1 and CDR2: MNHEY, SMNVEV (reference sequence). The V segment lost 7 bases and the J segment 6 bases; nucleotides outside the gene matches: 11. The CDR3 bases are TGTGCCAGCACACCCAGGGGGAGAATGGATGAAAAACTGTTTTTT. Its translation: CASTPRGRMDEKLFF.

This sequence joins TRBV7-9 and TRBJ2-3; 8 nucleotides match TRBD2. Looked up from germline, CDR1 is SEHNR and CDR2 is FQNEAQ (reference sequence). The CDR3 runs to 16 residues. V shed 5 bases and J 2 bases; nucleotides not matched to a gene: 9. CDR3 bases: TGTGCCAGCAGCCTCGGGGCGGGGGGCCACACAGATACGCAGTATTTT. Encoded protein: CASSLGAGGHTDTQYF. Filled out from reference TRBV7-9 and TRBJ2-3, the complete variable domain reads DTGVSQNPRHKITKRGQNVTFRCDPISEHNRLYWYRQTLGQGPEFLTYFQNEAQLEKSRLLSDRFSAERPKGSFSTLEIQRTEQGDSAMYLCASSLGAGGHTDTQYFGPGTRLTVL.

V gene TRBV27 combines with J gene TRBJ1-1; D remains unclear. The CDR3 is 13 amino acids. Germline V gene sequence: CDR1 MNHEY, CDR2 SMNVEV (reference sequence). V was trimmed by 1 base and J by 0 bases, leaving 3 bases between them. The CDR3 region has the DNA TGTGCCAGCAGTTTATTCGTGAACACTGAAGCTTTCTTT. It translates to CASSLFVNTEAFF.

This clone has just one count. CDR3 residues: CASSKAGTVLGEQYV. CDR3 DNA: TGTGCCAGCAGCAAAGCCGGGACTGTCCTAGGCGAGCAGTACGTC. The chain couples TRBV21-1 to TRBJ2-7; TRBD2, the table's D call, lacks a check against the DNA. TRBV21-1 counts as a pseudogene. The CDR3 runs to 15 residues.

The chain is built from TRBV10-3 and TRBJ1-3; 11 positions agree with TRBD1. This CDR3 has 19 residues. Germline V gene data show CDR1 as ENHRY and CDR2 as SYGVKD. V lost 8 bases and J lost 5; bases outside the gene matches: 20. The DNA for the CDR3 is TGTGCCATCCAAGGCGCCGGGACAGGGGGGTCAATAGAAAGAAACACCATATATTTT. This codes for CAIQGAGTGGSIERNTIYF.

The chain recombines TRBV7-3 with TRBJ2-3, with 10 bases that match TRBD2. In germline, CDR1 is SGHTA, CDR2 FQGTGA. V was clipped by 3 bases and J by 3 bases; unmatched bases: 3. The CDR3 runs 15 residues. The CDR3 bases are TGTGCCAGCAGCTTGAGCGGGGGGGCAACAGATACGCAGTATTTT. Protein product: CASSLSGGATDTQYF.

The chain is built from TRBV6-5 and TRBJ2-2; D gene uncertain. The CDR3 covers 14 residues. Trimming removed 5 bases at V and 1 base at J, with 8 bases between. The germline CDR1 and CDR2 sequences are MNHEY and SVGAGI. The CDR3 nucleotides read TGTGCCAGCAGTCACCACAGGAACACCGGGGAGCTGTTTTTT. Translating gives CASSHHRNTGELFF.

Regarding this clone: The junction does not match germline at one end; this may be a read error. The chain couples TRBV7-9 to TRBJ2-5; 11 bases map to TRBD1. This CDR3 spans 15 amino acids. CDR1 and CDR2 (germline): SEHNR, FQNEAQ (reference sequence). CDR3 sequence reads: CSSSRTGGGKETQYF. The CDR3 DNA reads as TGTTCCAGTAGCCGGACAGGGGGCGGGAAAGAGACCCAGTACTTC.

The rearrangement uses TRBV5-6 and TRBJ1-1, with D possibly TRBD1 on 6 matching bases. This CDR3 is 14 amino acids long. V was cut by 3 bases and J by 5 bases, with 14 bases left in between. CDR1 is SGHDT and CDR2 is YYEEEE in the germline V gene. Here the CDR3 reads CASSYREGWTEAFF. CDR3 in DNA: TGTGCCAGCAGCTACAGGGAGGGTTGGACTGAAGCTTTCTTT. Full variable domain (missing parts from reference TRBV5-6 and TRBJ1-1): DAGVTQSPTHLIKTRGQQVTLRCSPKSGHDTVSWYQQALGQGPQFIFQYYEEEERQRGNFPDRFSGHQFPNYSSELNVNALLLGDSALYLCASSYREGWTEAFFGQGTRLTVV.

For this clone: The junction departs from the called germline gene at one end, perhaps through a read error. The CDR3, as DNA: TGTTCCAGCAGCCCGGGACAGGGACAGGGTGAAAAACTGTTTTTT. Its protein is CSSSPGQGQGEKLFF. The chain joins TRBV7-9 to TRBJ1-4; 9 positions agree with TRBD1. This CDR3 has 15 amino acids. Germline CDR1 SEHNR, CDR2 FQNEAQ (reference sequence).

The V call is TRBV6-5, the J call TRBJ2-2; 9 bases are shared with TRBD1. Germline lookup yields CDR1 MNHEY and CDR2 SVGAGI. This CDR3 region has 16 residues. With 1 base clipped from V and 4 bases from J, the junction kept 4 bases outside the gene matches. In nucleotides, the CDR3 is TGTGCCAGCAGTTACTACAGGGGGCGCGGCACCGGGGAGCTGTTTTTT. Its translation: CASSYYRGRGTGELFF.

Of note for this clone: One end of the junction is discordant with germline, which a read error may explain. The chain is built from TRBV7-3 and TRBJ2-5; D perhaps matches TRBD2 (5 bases). Germline lookup yields CDR1 SGHTA and CDR2 FQGTGA. The CDR3 has 15 amino acids. CDR3 sequence reads: CASSLTPALAETQYF. For the CDR3, the DNA is TGTGCCAGCAGCCTAACCCCGGCGCTAGCAGAGACCCAGTACTTC.